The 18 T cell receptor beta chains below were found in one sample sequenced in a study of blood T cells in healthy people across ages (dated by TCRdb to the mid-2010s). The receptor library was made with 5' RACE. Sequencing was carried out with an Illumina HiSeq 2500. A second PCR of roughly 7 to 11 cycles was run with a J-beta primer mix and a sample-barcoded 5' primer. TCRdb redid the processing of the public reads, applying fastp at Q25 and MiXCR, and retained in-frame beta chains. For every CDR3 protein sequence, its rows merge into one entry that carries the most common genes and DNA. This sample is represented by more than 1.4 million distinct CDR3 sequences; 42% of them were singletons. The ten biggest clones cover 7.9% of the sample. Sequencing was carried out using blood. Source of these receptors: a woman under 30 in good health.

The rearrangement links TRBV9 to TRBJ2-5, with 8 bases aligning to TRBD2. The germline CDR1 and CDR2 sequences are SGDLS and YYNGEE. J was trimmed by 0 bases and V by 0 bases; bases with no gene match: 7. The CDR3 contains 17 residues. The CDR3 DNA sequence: TGTGCCAGCAGCGTAGGCGATCGGGGGGGGTACCAAGAGACCCAGTACTTC. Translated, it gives CASSVGDRGGYQETQYF. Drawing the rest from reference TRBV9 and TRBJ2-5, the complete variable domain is DSGVTQTPKHLITATGQRVTLRCSPRSGDLSVYWYQQSLDQGLQFLIQYYNGEERAKGNILERFSAQQFPDLHSELNLSSLELGDSALYFCASSVGDRGGYQETQYFGPGTRLLVL.

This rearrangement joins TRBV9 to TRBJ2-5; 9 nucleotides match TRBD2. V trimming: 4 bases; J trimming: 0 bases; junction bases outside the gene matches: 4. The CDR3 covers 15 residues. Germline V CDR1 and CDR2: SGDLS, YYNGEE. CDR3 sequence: CASSPLAGNQETQYF. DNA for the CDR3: TGTGCCAGCAGCCCGCTAGCGGGGAACCAAGAGACCCAGTACTTC.

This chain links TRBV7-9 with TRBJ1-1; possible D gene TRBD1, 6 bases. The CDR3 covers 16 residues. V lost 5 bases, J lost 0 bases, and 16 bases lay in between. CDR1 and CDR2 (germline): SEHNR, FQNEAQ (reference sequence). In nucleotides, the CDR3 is TGTGCCAGCAGCGAGACAGGTACCCCCATGAACACTGAAGCTTTCTTT. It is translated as CASSETGTPMNTEAFF.

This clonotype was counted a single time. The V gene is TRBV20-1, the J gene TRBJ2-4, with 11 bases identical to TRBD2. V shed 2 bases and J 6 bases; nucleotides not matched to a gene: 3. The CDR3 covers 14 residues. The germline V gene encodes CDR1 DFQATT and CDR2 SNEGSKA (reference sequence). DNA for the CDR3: TGCAGTGCTAGACACGGGACTAGCGGAAACATTCAGTACTTC. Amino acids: CSARHGTSGNIQYF.

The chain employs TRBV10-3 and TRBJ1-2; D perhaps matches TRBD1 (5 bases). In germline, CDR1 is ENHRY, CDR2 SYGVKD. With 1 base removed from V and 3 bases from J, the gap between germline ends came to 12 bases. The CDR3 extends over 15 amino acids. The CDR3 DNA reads TGTGCCATCAGTGAGTTGGGGGGTAGCGACTATGGCTACACCTTC. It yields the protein CAISELGGSDYGYTF.

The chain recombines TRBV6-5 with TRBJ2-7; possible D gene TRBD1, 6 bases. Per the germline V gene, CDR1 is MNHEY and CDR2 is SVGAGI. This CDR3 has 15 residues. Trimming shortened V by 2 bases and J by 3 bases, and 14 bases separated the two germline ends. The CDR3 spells CASSYTDRSIYEQYF. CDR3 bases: TGTGCCAGCAGTTACACGGACAGAAGTATCTACGAGCAGTACTTC.

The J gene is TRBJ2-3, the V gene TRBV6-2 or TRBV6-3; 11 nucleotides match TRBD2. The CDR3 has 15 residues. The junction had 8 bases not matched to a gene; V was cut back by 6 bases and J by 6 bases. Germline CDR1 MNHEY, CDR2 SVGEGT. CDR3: CASSRLAGRIDTQYF. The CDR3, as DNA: TGTGCCAGCAGCCGACTAGCGGGACGTATTGATACGCAGTATTTT.

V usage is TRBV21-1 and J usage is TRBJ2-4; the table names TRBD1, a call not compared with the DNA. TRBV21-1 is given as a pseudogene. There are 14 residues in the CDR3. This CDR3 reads CASSKDPPGNIQYF. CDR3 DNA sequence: TGTGCCAGCAGCAAAGACCCCCCGGGAAACATTCAGTACTTC.

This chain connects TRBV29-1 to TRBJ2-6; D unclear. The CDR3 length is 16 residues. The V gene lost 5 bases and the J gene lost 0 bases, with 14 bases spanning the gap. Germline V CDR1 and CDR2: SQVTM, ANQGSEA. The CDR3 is CSVPASTVSGANVLTF. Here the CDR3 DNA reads TGCAGCGTTCCGGCCTCGACTGTCTCTGGGGCCAACGTCCTGACTTTC.

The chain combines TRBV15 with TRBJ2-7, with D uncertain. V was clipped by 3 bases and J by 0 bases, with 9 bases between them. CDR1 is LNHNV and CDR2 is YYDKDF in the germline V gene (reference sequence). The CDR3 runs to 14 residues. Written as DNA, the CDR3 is TGTGCCACCAGCAGGCTCGGGTTCTCCTACGAGCAGTACTTC. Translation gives CATSRLGFSYEQYF.

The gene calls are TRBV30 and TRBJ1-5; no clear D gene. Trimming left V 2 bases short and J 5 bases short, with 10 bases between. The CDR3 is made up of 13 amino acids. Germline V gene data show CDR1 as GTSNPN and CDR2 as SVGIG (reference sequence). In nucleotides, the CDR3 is TGTGCCTGGAGTAAGCGTGGGTATCAGCCCCAGCATTTT. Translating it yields CAWSKRGYQPQHF.

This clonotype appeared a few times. The CDR3 region is CASSSNRDSSYGYTF. The CDR3 DNA reads as TGTGCCAGCAGCTCCAACCGGGACAGTTCCTATGGCTACACCTTC. The genes are TRBV7-2 and TRBJ1-2, with 7 bases identical to TRBD1. Germline V gives CDR1 SGHTA, CDR2 FQGNSA. Trimming removed 4 bases from V and 4 bases from J; junction bases left unmatched: 9. The length of the CDR3 is 15 residues.

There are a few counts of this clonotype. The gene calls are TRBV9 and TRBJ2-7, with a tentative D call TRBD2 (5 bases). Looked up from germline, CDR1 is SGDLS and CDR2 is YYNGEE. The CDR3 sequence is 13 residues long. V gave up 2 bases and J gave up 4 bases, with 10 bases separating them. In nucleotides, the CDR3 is TGTGCCAGCAGCGTTTTTGAGGGATACGAGCAGTACTTC. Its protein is CASSVFEGYEQYF.

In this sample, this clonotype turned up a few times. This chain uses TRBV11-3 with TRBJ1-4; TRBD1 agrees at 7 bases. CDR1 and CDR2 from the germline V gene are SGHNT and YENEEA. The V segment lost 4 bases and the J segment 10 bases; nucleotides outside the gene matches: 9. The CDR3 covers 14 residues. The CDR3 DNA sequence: TGTGCCAGCAGCTCAAAACCGACAGGGCTAAAACTGTTTTTT. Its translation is CASSSKPTGLKLFF. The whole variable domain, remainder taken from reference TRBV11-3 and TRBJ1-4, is EAGVVQSPRYKIIEKKQPVAFWCNPISGHNTLYWYLQNLGQGPELLIRYENEEAVDDSQLPKDRFSAERLKGVDSTLKIQPAELGDSAVYLCASSSKPTGLKLFFGSGTQLSVL.

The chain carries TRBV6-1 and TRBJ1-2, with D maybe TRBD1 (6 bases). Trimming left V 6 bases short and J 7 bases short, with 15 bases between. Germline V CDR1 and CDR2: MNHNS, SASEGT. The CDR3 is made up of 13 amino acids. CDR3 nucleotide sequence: TGTGCCAGCAGGGAACAGGGTCGGTTTGGCTACACCTTC. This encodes CASREQGRFGYTF.

CDR3 DNA sequence: TGTGCCAGCAATCAAGTGAACCTGAACACTGAAGCTTTCTTT. Residues: CASNQVNLNTEAFF. The rearrangement uses TRBV2 and TRBJ1-1; no firm D call. The V gene's germline CDR1 is SNHLY and CDR2 FYNNEI. V was trimmed by 7 bases and J by 0 bases, leaving 12 bases between them. The CDR3 consists of 14 residues.

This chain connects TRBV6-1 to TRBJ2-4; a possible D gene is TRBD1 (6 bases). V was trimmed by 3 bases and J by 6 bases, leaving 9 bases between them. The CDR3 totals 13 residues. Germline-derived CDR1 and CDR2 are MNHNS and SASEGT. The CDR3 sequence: CASSDQGPNIQYF. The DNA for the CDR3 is TGTGCCAGCAGTGATCAGGGGCCAAACATTCAGTACTTC.

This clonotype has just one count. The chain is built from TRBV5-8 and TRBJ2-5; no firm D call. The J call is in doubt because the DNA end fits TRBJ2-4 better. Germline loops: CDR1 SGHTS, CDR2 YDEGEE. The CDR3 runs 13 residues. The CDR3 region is CASSFEVQNIQYF. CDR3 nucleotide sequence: TGTGCCAGCAGCTTCGAGGTGCAAAACATTCAGTACTTC.